This passage covers 2 T cell receptor beta chains from one sample sequenced in a study of cytomegalovirus exposure and HLA in healthy donors. The PCR made use of 60 Vbeta and 13 Jbeta primers. Assay used: immunoSEQ multiplex PCR; TCRdb lists only in-frame clones, some missing. This table holds about 160,000 clones, almost 85% found once. Input material: PBMCs. Receptor source: a man between 25 and 39 years old in good health and CMV-seronegative.

J is TRBJ2-1 and V is TRBV6-6, with 14 bases aligning to TRBD2. This CDR3 has 15 amino acids. Losses at the gene ends were 5 bases for V and 9 bases for J; bases not matched to a gene: 6. CDR1 and CDR2 (germline): MNHNY, SVGAGI (reference sequence). In nucleotides, the CDR3 is TGTGCCAGCAGTCCGGGACTAGCGGGAGTTTCTGAGCAGTTCTTC. Translated, it gives CASSPGLAGVSEQFF.

This clone was seen only a few times. The V and J genes are TRBV9 and TRBJ2-7, with D hard to call. Germline assignment: CDR1 SGDLS and CDR2 YYNGEE. The CDR3 covers 13 residues. V lost 0 bases, J lost 8 bases, and 12 bases lay in between. The CDR3: CASSVEGGSKQYF. DNA for the CDR3: TGTGCCAGCAGCGTAGAAGGCGGATCTAAGCAGTACTTC.